A single T cell receptor (beta chain) is shown here with its context. The antigen is unknown. The record originates from a study of blood T cells in healthy people across ages. Study conclusions and caveats: Age brought a roughly linear fall in TCR beta diversity measured per million T cells.

A second PCR of roughly 7 to 11 cycles used a sample-barcoded 5' primer and a J-beta primer mix. TCRdb re-called the 5' RACE reads with MiXCR, one entry per CDR3 protein. The sample carries over 600,000 distinct CDR3 sequences, roughly 43% recorded once. Germline CDR1 and CDR2: SGDLS and YYNGEE. The CDR3 sequence is 18 residues long. Isolation per sample recovered at least 7 million PBMCs. This receptor was obtained from an elderly man in good health. Sequenced sample: blood. V usage is TRBV9 and J usage is TRBJ2-1; D may be TRBD2 (5 bases). The last part of the DNA fits TRBJ2-7 better; the J call may be wrong. CDR3 amino acids: CASSRRSGTYNDYNEQYF. The CDR3 DNA reads as TGTGCCAGCAGCCGGCGGAGCGGAACCTACAACGATTACAATGAGCAGTACTTC.